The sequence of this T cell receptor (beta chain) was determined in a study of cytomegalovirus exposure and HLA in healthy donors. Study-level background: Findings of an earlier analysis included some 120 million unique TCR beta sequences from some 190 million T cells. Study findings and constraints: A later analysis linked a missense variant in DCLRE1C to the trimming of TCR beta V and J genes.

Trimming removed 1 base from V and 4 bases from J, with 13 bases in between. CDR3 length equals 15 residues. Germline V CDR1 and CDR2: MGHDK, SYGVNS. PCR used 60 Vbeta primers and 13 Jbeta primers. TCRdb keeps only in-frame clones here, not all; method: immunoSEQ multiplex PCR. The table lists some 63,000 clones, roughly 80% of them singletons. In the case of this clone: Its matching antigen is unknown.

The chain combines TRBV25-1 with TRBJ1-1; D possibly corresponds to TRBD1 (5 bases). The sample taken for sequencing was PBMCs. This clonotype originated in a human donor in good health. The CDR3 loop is CASSESGAVGTEAFF. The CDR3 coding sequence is TGTGCCAGCAGTGAATCTGGGGCGGTGGGCACTGAAGCTTTCTTT.